The rows below give T cell receptor beta chains drawn from one sample of a study of response to subunit inactivated influenza vaccine. From the RT-PCR reads, TCRdb called clonotypes with MiXCR, one entry per CDR3 protein. Among roughly 460,000 distinct CDR3 sequences listed, approximately 11% were seen once. The sequences come from PBMCs from blood, collected 40 to 50 days after vaccination. The receptors shown here come from a man aged 45-65 years who received an inactivated influenza vaccine. Each CDR3 is given with its conserved first and last residue. The D gene is left open where the match is weak. Expanded clones get a size class; other rows say once, few or many, or leave the size out.

TRBJ2-3 TRBD2 TRBV4-2 few TGTGCCAGCAGCCAAGACCCCCCGGGACTAGGGACCCTCCGGGTGAGCACAGATACGCAGTATTTT CASSQDPPGLGTLRVSTDTQYF
TRBJ1-5 . TRBV20-1 . TGCAGTGCCACCCGCCCGTATAGCAATCAGCCCCAGCATTTT CSATRPYSNQPQHF
TRBJ2-7 . TRBV7-2 . TGTGCCAGCAGCCATGGGCCCTACGAGCAGTACTTC CASSHGPYEQYF
TRBJ2-1 . TRBV19 few TGTGCCAGTAGGGCCAGGGACTCCTACAATGAGCAGTTCTTC CASRARDSYNEQFF
TRBJ1-5 . TRBV20-1 . TGCAGTGCTGGACTCCCAAATTATAGCAATCAGCCCCAGCATTTT CSAGLPNYSNQPQHF
TRBJ2-1 TRBD2 TRBV5-1 . TGCGCCAGCAGCGCCGGGACTATGCCCTACAATGAGCAGTTCTTC CASSAGTMPYNEQFF
TRBJ2-3 TRBD2 TRBV12-3/TRBV12-4 few TGTGCCAGCAACCCCAGCGGGAGAGGTACGCAGTATTTT CASNPSGRGTQYF
TRBJ2-3 TRBD2 TRBV29-1 many TGCAGCGTTGGGGCGGGGGGCACAGATACGCAGTATTTT CSVGAGGTDTQYF
TRBJ2-7 . TRBV27 . TGTGCCAGCAAGAATGGCCACGAGCAGTACTTC CASKNGHEQYF
TRBJ2-7 TRBD2 TRBV28 . TGTGCCAGCCTTCTTAGCGGGAGGAGGTACGAGCAGTACTTC CASLLSGRRYEQYF
TRBJ2-5 . TRBV24-1 few TGTGCCACCAGTGGCTCACAAGAGACCCAGTACTTC CATSGSQETQYF
TRBJ2-7 . TRBV12-3/TRBV12-4 many TGTGCCAGCAGTTTAGGACAGGTGAGGGGCGAGCAGTACTTC CASSLGQVRGEQYF
TRBJ2-1 TRBD2 TRBV28 few TGTGCCAGCACCAAAGGGGCGGGAGGCGGCACCTACAATGAGCAGTTCTTC CASTKGAGGGTYNEQFF
TRBJ1-1 . TRBV20-1 many TGCAGTGCCGAGGGGCAGTTGAACACTGAAGCTTTCTTT CSAEGQLNTEAFF
TRBJ1-5 TRBD1 TRBV6-1 . TGTGCCAGCAGAAGGACAGGGGGCGGTCAGCCCCAGCATTTT CASRRTGGGQPQHF
TRBJ2-1 . TRBV29-1 . TGCAGCGTACTAGCCGGAGGAAACAATGAGCAGTTCTTC CSVLAGGNNEQFF
TRBJ2-1 TRBD2 TRBV29-1 many TGCAGCGTTGAAGGCGGGAGGGCGTGGAATGAGCAGTTCTTC CSVEGGRAWNEQFF
TRBJ2-1 . TRBV29-1 many TGCAGCGTGCAGGGAAGGAGCTCCTACAATGAGCAGTTCTTC CSVQGRSSYNEQFF
TRBJ2-1 . TRBV7-9 . TGTGCCAGCAGCTTAGGAGGCGGAACCGGGTACAATGAGCAGTTCTTC CASSLGGGTGYNEQFF
TRBJ2-7 . TRBV7-2 . TGTGCCAGCAGCTTAGCGCTCGGGGGAGGAAGTTACGAGCAGTACTTC CASSLALGGGSYEQYF
TRBJ2-2 . TRBV7-9 few TGTGCCAGCAGCTTAGGACCGGTGACCGGGGAGCTGTTTTTT CASSLGPVTGELFF
TRBJ2-2 TRBD1 TRBV5-1 many TGCGCCAGCAGCCGAGACAGGGTGAACACCGGGGAGCTGTTTTTT CASSRDRVNTGELFF
TRBJ1-4 . TRBV5-1 many TGCGCCAGCAGCTTGGCCGCAACTAATGAAAAACTGTTTTTT CASSLAATNEKLFF
TRBJ2-7 . TRBV7-8 few TGTGCCAGCAGCTTAGGGGGGGCGGGAGCATCCTACGAGCAGTACTTC CASSLGGAGASYEQYF
TRBJ2-1 . TRBV5-5 . TGTGCCAGCAGCCCATATCCCCGGACTGAGCAGTTCTTC CASSPYPRTEQFF
TRBJ2-7 TRBD2 TRBV29-1 many TGCAGCGTTGAGGCTAGCGGGGCCTCGACCTCCTACGAGCAGTACTTC CSVEASGASTSYEQYF
TRBJ2-4 . TRBV18 . TGTGCCAGCTCACCACCAACCGGGACAGCCAAAAACATTCAGTACTTC CASSPPTGTAKNIQYF
TRBJ2-5 . TRBV7-9 . TGTGCCAGCAGCTTAGGCTGGACAGACCAAGAGACCCAGTACTTC CASSLGWTDQETQYF
TRBJ2-5 . TRBV12-3/TRBV12-4 few TGTGCCAGCAGTATACGGCCCGTCCAAGAGACCCAGTACTTC CASSIRPVQETQYF
TRBJ1-1 . TRBV20-1 . TGCAGTGCTCCTCGGGGTACGGCGAACACTGAAGCTTTCTTT CSAPRGTANTEAFF
TRBJ1-1 . TRBV12-3/TRBV12-4 few TGTGCCAGCAGTTACAACCGGGGCCATGAAGCTTTCTTT CASSYNRGHEAFF
TRBJ2-3 TRBD2 TRBV4-1 . TGCGCCAGCAGCCAAGAGGTCCTAGCGGGGAAAAAGGGTACGCAGTATTTT CASSQEVLAGKKGTQYF
TRBJ2-1 TRBD2 TRBV11-2 few TGTGCCAGCAGCTTAGGGATTGGACTAGCGGGAGTTAATGAGCAGTTCTTC CASSLGIGLAGVNEQFF
TRBJ2-7 TRBD1 TRBV20-1 few TGCAGTGCTAGACTCCCGGGACAGATTTCCTACGAGCAGTACTTC CSARLPGQISYEQYF
TRBJ2-1 . TRBV20-1 many TGCAGTGCTCCACTAGTCGGAAATGAGCAGTTCTTC CSAPLVGNEQFF
TRBJ2-5 . TRBV3-1 few TGTGCCAGCAGCCAAGAGGCCAGGGCTTACCAAGAGACCCAGTACTTC CASSQEARAYQETQYF
TRBJ2-5 . TRBV20-1 . TGCAGTGCTCCTCCAATAGGAGAGAACCAGTACTTC CSAPPIGENQYF
TRBJ2-4 . TRBV4-2 . TGTGCCAGCAGCCAAGAGTTGGGGGCCACCGACAAAAACATTCAGTACTTC CASSQELGATDKNIQYF
TRBJ2-1 TRBD2 TRBV4-1 few TGCGCCAGCAGCCAGGATAGCGGGGGAGCTTACAATGAGCAGTTCTTC CASSQDSGGAYNEQFF
TRBJ2-1 TRBD2 TRBV10-3 . TGTGCCATCAGTGAGTCCACGAGACGAGCGGGGGGGCCCAATGAGCAGTTCTTC CAISESTRRAGGPNEQFF
TRBJ2-1 TRBD1 TRBV9 many TGTGCCAGCAGCGTGGGGACAGGGGGCGTTGGCTACAATGAGCAGTTCTTC CASSVGTGGVGYNEQFF
TRBJ2-1 . TRBV29-1 few TGCAGCGTCAGGCCCTTCATCGACGATGAGCAGTTCTTC CSVRPFIDDEQFF
TRBJ1-4 TRBD1 TRBV7-9 many TGTGCCAGCAGCCCGACCGGGACAGGGGTGGAAAAACTGTTTTTT CASSPTGTGVEKLFF